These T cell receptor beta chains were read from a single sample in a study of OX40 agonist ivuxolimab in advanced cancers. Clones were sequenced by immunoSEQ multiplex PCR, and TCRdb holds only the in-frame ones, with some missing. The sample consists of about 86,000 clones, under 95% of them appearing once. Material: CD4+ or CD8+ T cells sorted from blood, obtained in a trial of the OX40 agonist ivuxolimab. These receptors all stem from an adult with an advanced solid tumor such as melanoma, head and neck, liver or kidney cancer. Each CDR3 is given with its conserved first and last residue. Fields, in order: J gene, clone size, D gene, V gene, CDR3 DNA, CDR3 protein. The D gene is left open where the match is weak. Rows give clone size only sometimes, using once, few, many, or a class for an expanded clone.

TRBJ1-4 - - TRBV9 TGTGCCAGCAGCGTAGTGGGGCAGACTAATGAAAAACTGTTTTTT CASSVVGQTNEKLFF
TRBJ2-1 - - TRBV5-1 TGCGCCAGCAGCTTTCGGACAGCCCTTACGGGCAATGAGCAGTTCTTC CASSFRTALTGNEQFF
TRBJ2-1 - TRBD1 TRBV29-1 TGCAGCGTTGAACTCCGACAGGGCAATGAGCAGTTCTTC CSVELRQGNEQFF
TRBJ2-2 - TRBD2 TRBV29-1 TGCAGCGTCACCCGGGGGGGTGGGGAGCTGTTTTTT CSVTRGGGELFF
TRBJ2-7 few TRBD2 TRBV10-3 TGTGCCATCTGTAGCGGGGACCCCTCCTGCGAGCAGTACTTC CAICSGDPSCEQYF
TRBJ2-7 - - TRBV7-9 TGTGCCAGCACCCCCACGCCGGAGCGGTCCTACGAGCAGTACTTC CASTPTPERSYEQYF
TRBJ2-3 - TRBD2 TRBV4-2 TGTGCCAGCAGCCAAGAACTAGCGGGAGCAGATACGCAGTATTTT CASSQELAGADTQYF
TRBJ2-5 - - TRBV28 TGTGCCAGCAGTGGGGCGGTACAAGAGACCCAGTACTTC CASSGAVQETQYF
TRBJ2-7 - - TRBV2 TGTGCCAGCAGTGAAGAGGTAGCGGCAACCTACGAGCAGTACTTC CASSEEVAATYEQYF
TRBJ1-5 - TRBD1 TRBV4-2 TGTGCCAGCAGCGCGGGGACAGTGGGCCAGCCCCAGCATTTT CASSAGTVGQPQHF
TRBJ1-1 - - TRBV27 TGTGCCAGCAGTATGAAGCTTGGGAACACTGAAGCTTTCTTT CASSMKLGNTEAFF
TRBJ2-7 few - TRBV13 TGTGCCAGCAGCTTAGGAGACATCCACGAGCAGTACTTC CASSLGDIHEQYF
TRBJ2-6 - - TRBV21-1 TGTGCCAGCAGCCCTTCGGGCGGTAGCTCTGGGGCCAACGTCCTGACTTTC CASSPSGGSSGANVLTF
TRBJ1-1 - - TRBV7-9 TGTGCCAGCAGCTCGAAGGACAGTCAAGACACTGAAGCTTTCTTT CASSSKDSQDTEAFF
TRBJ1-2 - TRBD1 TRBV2 TGTGCCAGCATTCGGGAACAGGGGGCCTATGGCTACACCTTC CASIREQGAYGYTF
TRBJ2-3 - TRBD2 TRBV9 TGTGCCAGCAGCGGATTAGCGGGAGGGCCGGGAGATACGCAGTATTTT CASSGLAGGPGDTQYF
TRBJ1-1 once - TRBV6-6 TGTGCCAGCAGTTCCGACAGCCCTGTGGCTTTCTTT CASSSDSPVAFF